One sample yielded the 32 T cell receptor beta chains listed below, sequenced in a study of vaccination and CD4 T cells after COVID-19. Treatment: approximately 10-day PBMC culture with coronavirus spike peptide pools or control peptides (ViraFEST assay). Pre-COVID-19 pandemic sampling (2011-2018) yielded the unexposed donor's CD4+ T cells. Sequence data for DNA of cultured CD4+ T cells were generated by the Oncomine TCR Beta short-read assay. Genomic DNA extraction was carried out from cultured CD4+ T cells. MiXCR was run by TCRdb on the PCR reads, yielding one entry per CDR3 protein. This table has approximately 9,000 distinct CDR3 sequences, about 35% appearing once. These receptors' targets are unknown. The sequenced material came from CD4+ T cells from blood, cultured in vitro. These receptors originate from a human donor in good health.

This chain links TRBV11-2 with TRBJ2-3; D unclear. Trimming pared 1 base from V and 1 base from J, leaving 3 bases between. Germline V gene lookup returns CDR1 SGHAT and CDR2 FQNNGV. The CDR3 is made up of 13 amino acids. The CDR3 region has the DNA TGTGCCAGCAGCTTAGGAGGCACAGATACGCAGTATTTT. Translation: CASSLGGTDTQYF.

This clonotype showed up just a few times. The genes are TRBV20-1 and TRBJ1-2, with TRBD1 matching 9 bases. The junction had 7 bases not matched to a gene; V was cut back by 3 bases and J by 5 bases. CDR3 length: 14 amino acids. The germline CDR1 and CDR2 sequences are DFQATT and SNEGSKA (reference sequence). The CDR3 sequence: CSASPGQGHYGYTF. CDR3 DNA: TGCAGTGCTAGCCCCGGACAGGGGCATTATGGCTACACCTTC.

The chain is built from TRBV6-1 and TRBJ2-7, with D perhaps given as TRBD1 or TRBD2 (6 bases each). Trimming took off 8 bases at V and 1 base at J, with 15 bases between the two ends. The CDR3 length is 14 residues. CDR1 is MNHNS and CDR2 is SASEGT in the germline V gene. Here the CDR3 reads CASSHGGRSYEQYF. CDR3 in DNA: TGTGCCAGCTCACACGGGGGCAGGTCCTACGAGCAGTACTTC.

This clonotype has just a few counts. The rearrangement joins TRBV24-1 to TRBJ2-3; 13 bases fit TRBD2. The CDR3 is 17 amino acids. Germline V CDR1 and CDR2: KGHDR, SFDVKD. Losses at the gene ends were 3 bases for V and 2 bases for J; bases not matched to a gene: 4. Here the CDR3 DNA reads TGTGCCACCAGTGATCGACTAGCGGGAGGCGACACAGATACGCAGTATTTT. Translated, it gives CATSDRLAGGDTDTQYF.

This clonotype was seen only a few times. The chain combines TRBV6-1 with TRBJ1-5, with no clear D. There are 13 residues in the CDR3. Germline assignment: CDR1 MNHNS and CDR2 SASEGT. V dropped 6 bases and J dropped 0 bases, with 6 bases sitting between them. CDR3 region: CASRTVSNQPQHF. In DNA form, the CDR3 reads TGTGCCAGCAGGACGGTTAGCAATCAGCCCCAGCATTTT.

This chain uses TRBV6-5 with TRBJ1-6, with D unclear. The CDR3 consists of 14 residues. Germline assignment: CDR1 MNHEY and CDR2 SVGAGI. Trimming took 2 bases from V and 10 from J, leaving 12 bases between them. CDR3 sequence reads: CASSYRRSGSPLHF. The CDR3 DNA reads TGTGCCAGCAGTTACAGAAGAAGTGGGTCACCCCTCCACTTT.

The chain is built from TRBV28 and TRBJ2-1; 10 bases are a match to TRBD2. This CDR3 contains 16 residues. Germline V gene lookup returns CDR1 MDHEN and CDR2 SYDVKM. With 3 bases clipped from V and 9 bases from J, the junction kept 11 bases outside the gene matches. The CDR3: CASSFQGPAGGAEQFF. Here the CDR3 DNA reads TGTGCCAGCAGTTTCCAGGGGCCAGCGGGGGGGGCTGAGCAGTTCTTC.

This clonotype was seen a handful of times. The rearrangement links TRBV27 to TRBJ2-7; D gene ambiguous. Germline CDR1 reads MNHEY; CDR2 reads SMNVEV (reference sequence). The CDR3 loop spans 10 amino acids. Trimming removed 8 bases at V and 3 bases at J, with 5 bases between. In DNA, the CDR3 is TGTGCCAGCGGAATCTACGAGCAGTACTTC. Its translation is CASGIYEQYF.

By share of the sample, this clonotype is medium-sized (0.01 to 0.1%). The CDR3 DNA reads as TGTGCCACCAGTGACCGACGCGGACAGGCCAATCAGCCCCAGCATTTT. Translation: CATSDRRGQANQPQHF. This chain links TRBV24-1 with TRBJ1-5, with 7 bases that match TRBD1. The germline CDR1 and CDR2 sequences are KGHDR and SFDVKD. This CDR3 spans 16 amino acids. The V gene end was trimmed by 4 bases and the J gene end by 3 bases; junction bases not matched to a gene: 8.

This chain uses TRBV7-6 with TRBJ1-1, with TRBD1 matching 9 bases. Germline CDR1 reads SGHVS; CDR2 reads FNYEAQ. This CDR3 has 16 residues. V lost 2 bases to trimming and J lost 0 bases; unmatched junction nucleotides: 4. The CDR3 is CASSLQQGAMNTEAFF. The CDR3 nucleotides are TGTGCCAGCAGCTTACAACAGGGGGCCATGAACACTGAAGCTTTCTTT.

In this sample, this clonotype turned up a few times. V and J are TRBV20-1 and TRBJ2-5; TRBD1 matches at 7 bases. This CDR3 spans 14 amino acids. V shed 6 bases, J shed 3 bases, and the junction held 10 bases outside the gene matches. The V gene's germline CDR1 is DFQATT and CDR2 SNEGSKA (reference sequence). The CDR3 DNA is TGCAGTGCAGGCCGGGACAGCTTTAAAGAGACCCAGTACTTC. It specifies CSAGRDSFKETQYF.

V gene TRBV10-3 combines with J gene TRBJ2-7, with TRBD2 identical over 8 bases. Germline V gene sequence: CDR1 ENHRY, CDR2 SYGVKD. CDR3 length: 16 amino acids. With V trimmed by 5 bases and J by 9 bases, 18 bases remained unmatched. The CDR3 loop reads CAISNQGEGGSGRQYF. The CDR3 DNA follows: TGTGCCATCAGTAACCAAGGGGAAGGAGGGAGCGGGAGGCAGTACTTC.

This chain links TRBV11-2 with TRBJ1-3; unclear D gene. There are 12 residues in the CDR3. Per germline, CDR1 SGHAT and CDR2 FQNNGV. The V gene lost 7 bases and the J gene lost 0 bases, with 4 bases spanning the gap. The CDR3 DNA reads TGTGCCAGCACCATCTCTGGAAACACCATATATTTT. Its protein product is CASTISGNTIYF.

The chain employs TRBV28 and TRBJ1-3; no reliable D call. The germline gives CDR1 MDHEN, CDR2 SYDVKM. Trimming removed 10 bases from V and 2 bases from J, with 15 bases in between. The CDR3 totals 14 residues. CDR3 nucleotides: TGTGCCACCACATTGTTGAGTCCTGGAAACACCATATATTTT. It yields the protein CATTLLSPGNTIYF.

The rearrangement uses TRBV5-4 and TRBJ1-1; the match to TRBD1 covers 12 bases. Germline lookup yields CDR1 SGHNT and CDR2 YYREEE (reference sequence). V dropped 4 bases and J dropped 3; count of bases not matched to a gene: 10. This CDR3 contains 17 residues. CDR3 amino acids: CASSGPGQGARDTEAFF. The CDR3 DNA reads TGTGCCAGCAGCGGCCCGGGACAGGGGGCACGGGACACTGAAGCTTTCTTT.

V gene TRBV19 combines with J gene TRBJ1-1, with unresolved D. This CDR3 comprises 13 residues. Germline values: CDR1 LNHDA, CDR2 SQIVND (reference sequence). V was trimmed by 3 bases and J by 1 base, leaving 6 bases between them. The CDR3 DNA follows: TGTGCCAGTAGTATGTCCACGAACACTGAAGCTTTCTTT. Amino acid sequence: CASSMSTNTEAFF.

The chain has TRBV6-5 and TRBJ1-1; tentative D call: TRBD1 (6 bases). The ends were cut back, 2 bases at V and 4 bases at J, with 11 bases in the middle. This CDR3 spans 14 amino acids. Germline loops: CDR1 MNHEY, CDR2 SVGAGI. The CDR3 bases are TGTGCCAGCAGTTACCAGGGGAGGGGCACTGAAGCTTTCTTT. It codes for CASSYQGRGTEAFF.

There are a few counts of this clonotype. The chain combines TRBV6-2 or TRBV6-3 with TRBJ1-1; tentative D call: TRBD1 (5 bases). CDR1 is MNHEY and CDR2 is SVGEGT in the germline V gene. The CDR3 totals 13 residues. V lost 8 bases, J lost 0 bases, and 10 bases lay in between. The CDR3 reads CASGLQVNTEAFF. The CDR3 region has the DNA TGTGCCAGCGGGTTACAGGTGAACACTGAAGCTTTCTTT.

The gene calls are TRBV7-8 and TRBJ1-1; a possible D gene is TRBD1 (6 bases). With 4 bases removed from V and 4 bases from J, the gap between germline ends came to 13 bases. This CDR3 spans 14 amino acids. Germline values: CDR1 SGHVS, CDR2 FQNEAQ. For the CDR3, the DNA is TGTGCCAGCAGCTCACAGGGAGATGGCACTGAAGCTTTCTTT. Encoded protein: CASSSQGDGTEAFF.

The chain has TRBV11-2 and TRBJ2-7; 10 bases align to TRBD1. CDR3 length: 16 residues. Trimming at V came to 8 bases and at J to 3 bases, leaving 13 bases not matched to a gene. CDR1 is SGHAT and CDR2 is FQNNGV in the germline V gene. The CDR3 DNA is TGTGCCAGCGCCACCATACCCGGGACAGGGGACTACGAGCAGTACTTC. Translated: CASATIPGTGDYEQYF.

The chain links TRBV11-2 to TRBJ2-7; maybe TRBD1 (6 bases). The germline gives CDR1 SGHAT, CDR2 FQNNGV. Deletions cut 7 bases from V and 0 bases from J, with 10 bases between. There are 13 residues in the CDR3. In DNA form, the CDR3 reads TGTGCCAGCAACCAGGGGCCCTCCTACGAGCAGTACTTC. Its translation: CASNQGPSYEQYF.

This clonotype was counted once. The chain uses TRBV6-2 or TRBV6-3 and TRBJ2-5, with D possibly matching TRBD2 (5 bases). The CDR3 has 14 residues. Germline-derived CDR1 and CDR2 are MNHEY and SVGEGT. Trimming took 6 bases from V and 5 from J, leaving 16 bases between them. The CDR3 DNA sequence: TGTGCCAGCAGGCACCCCGAGGACTGGGAGACCCAGTACTTC. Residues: CASRHPEDWETQYF.

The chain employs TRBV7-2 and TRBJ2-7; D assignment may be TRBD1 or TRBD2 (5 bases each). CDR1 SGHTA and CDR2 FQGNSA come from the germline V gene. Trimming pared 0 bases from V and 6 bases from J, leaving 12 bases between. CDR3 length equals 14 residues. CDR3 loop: CASSLAGLGAEQYF. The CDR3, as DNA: TGTGCCAGCAGCTTAGCTGGACTCGGGGCCGAGCAGTACTTC.

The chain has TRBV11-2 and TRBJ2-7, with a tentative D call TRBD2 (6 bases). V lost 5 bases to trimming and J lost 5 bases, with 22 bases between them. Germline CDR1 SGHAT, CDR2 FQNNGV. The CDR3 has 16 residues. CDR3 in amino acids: CASSQRVGPGGNEQYF. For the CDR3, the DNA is TGTGCCAGCAGCCAACGGGTGGGCCCCGGGGGTAACGAGCAGTACTTC.

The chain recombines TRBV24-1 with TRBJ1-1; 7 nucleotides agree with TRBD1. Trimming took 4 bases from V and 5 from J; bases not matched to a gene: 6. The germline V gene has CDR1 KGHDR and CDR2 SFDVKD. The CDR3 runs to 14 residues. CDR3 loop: CATSEPGQRTEAFF. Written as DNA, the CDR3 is TGTGCCACCAGTGAACCGGGACAGAGGACTGAAGCTTTCTTT.

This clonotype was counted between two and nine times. CDR3 protein: CASSFELLAGGGNEQFF. DNA for the CDR3: TGTGCCAGCAGCTTCGAACTACTAGCGGGAGGTGGGAATGAGCAGTTCTTC. The rearrangement joins TRBV6-2 or TRBV6-3 to TRBJ2-1, with TRBD2 identical over 12 bases. This CDR3 region has 17 residues. Germline V lookup: CDR1 MNHEY, CDR2 SVGEGT. V gave up 6 bases and J gave up 7 bases; unmatched junction bases: 13.

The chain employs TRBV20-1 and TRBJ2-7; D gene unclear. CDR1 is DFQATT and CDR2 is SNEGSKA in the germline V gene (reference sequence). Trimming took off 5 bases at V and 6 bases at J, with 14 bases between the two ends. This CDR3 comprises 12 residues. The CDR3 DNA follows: TGCAGTGCTGAGATGTCAGGATTCGAGCAGTACTTC. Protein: CSAEMSGFEQYF.

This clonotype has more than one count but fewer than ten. CDR3 loop: CASSLALGREQFF. The CDR3 bases are TGTGCCAGCAGCTTAGCACTAGGACGGGAGCAGTTCTTC. The chain combines TRBV7-2 with TRBJ2-1, with a tentative D call TRBD2 (5 bases). The germline V and J ends were trimmed by 0 bases and 10 bases, with 10 bases remaining between them. The CDR3 extends over 13 amino acids. Looked up from germline, CDR1 is SGHTA and CDR2 is FQGNSA.

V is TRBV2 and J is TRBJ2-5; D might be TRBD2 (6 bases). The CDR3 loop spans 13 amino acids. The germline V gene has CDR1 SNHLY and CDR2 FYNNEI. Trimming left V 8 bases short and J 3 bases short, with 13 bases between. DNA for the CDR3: TGTGCCAGCTCGGGACTGACCGAAGAGACCCAGTACTTC. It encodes CASSGLTEETQYF.

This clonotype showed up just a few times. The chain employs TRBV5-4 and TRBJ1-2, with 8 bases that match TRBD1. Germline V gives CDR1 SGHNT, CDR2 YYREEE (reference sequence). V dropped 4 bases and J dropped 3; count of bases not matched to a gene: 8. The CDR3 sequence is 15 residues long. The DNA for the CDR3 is TGTGCCAGCAGCCAGGGACAGGCTGGCCACTATGGCTACACCTTC. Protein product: CASSQGQAGHYGYTF.

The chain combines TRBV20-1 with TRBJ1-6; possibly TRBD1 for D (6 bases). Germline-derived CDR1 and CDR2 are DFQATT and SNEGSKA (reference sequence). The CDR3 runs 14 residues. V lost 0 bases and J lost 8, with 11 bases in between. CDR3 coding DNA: TGCAGTGCTAGAGATAACAGGGCGGATTCACCCCTCCACTTT. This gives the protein CSARDNRADSPLHF.

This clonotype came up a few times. In DNA form, the CDR3 reads TGTGCCAGCAGTACGGGGTGGAATGAGCAGTTCTTC. This sequence encodes CASSTGWNEQFF. The chain couples TRBV6-1 to TRBJ2-1, with D tentatively TRBD2 (5 bases). Trimming took off 5 bases at V and 7 bases at J, with 9 bases between the two ends. Per germline, CDR1 MNHNS and CDR2 SASEGT. CDR3 length equals 12 residues.